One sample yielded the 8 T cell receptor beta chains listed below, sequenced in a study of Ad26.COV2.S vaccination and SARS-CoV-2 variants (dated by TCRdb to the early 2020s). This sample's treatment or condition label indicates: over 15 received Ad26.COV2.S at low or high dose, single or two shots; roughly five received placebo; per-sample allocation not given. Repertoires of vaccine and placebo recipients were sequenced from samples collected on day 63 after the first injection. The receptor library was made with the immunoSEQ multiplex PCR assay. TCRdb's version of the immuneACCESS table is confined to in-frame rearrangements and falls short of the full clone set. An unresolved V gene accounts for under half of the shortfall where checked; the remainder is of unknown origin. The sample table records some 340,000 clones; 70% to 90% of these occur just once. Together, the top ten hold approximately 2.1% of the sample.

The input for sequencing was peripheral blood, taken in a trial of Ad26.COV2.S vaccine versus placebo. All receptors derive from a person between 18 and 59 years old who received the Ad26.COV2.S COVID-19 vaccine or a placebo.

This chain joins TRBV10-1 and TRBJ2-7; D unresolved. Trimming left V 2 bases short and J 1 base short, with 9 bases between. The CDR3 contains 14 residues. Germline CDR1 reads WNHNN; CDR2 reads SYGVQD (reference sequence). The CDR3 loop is CASSEGSDSYEQYF. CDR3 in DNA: TGCGCCAGCAGTGAGGGATCCGATTCCTACGAGCAGTACTTC.

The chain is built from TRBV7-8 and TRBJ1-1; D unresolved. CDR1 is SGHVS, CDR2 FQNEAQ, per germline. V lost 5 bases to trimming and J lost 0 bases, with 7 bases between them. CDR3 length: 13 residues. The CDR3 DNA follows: TGTGCCAGCAGCGTGGACGTGAACACTGAAGCTTTCTTT. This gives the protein CASSVDVNTEAFF. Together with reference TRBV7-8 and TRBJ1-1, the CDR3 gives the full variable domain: GAGVSQSPRYKVAKRGQDVALRCDPISGHVSLFWYQQALGQGPEFLTYFQNEAQLDKSGLPSDRFFAERPEGSVSTLKIQRTQQEDSAVYLCASSVDVNTEAFFGQGTRLTVV.

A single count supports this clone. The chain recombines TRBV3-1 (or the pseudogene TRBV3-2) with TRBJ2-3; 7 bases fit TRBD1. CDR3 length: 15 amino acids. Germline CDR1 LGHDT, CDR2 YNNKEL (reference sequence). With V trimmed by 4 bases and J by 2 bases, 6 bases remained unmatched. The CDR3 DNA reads TGTGCCAGCAGCCGAAGGGGACAGAACACAGATACGCAGTATTTT. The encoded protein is CASSRRGQNTDTQYF.

In DNA form, the CDR3 reads TGTGCCAGCAGCCTGACAGCTAACTATGGCTACACCTTC. As protein: CASSLTANYGYTF. The chain employs TRBV5-6 and TRBJ1-2, with D possibly being TRBD1 (5 bases). The CDR3 is made up of 13 amino acids. V lost 4 bases and J lost 0, with 7 bases in between. Germline V gene lookup returns CDR1 SGHDT and CDR2 YYEEEE.

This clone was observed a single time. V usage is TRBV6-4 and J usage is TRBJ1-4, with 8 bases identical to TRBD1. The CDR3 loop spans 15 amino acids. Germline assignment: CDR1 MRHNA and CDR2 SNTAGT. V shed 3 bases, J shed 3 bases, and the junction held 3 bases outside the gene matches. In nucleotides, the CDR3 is TGTGCCAGCAGTGAAACGACAGGGGCTAATGAAAAACTGTTTTTT. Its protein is CASSETTGANEKLFF.

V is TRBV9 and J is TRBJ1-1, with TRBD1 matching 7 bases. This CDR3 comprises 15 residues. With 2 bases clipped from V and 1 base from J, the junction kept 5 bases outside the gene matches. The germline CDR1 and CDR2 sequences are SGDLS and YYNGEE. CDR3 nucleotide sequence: TGTGCCAGCAGCGTCCAAGGGACAGCGAACACTGAAGCTTTCTTT. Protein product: CASSVQGTANTEAFF.

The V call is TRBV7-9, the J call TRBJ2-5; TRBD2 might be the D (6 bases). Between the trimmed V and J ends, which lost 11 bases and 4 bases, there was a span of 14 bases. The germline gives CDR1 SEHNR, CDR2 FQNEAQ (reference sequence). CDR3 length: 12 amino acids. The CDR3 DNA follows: TGTGCCGACTCCACGGGGGTAGAGACCCAGTACTTC. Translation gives CADSTGVETQYF.

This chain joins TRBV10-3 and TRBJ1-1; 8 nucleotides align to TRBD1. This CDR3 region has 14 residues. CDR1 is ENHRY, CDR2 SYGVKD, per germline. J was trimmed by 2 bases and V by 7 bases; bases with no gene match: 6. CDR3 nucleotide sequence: TGTGCCATCACTGTGACAGGGGACAACACTGAAGCTTTCTTT. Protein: CAITVTGDNTEAFF.